Given below is one TCR beta chain in context. Amplification used 60 Vbeta primers and 13 Jbeta primers. Profiled with immunoSEQ multiplex PCR; TCRdb holds only in-frame clones, not every one. The table has around 98,000 clones, more than 60% seen once. This record belongs to a study of cytomegalovirus exposure and HLA in healthy donors. Between the trimmed V and J ends, which lost 4 bases and 7 bases, there was a span of 16 bases. The CDR3 spans 15 residues. Germline V lookup: CDR1 SGHTA, CDR2 FQGNSA. This receptor was obtained from a man aged 50 to 59 in good health and CMV-seronegative. The specimen sequenced was PBMCs. This chain links TRBV7-2 with TRBJ1-4; a weak D match, TRBD1 (6 bases). In DNA form, the CDR3 reads TGTGCCAGCAGCTCCTCCGGGGGGGCGGTTGAAAAACTGTTTTTT. Amino acid sequence: CASSSSGGAVEKLFF.